This T cell receptor (beta chain) was sequenced for a study of CD8+ T cells in alopecia areata. Study-level findings and limits: Patients shared TCRs less clearly than mice did, possibly owing to HLA. Alopecia totalis/universalis scalp especially showed more expanded CD8+ clones than normal scalp. Scalp sample sequencing also detects resident alphabeta T cells of normal skin.

Once RNA had been extracted, it was reverse transcribed into cDNA to act as the sequencing template. This table comes from immunoSEQ multiplex PCR, and its TCRdb copy is limited to in-frame clones, with some not included. The sample has 65,000 to 100,000 clones, 51% seen once. There are 13 residues in the CDR3. Trimming took off 2 bases at V and 5 bases at J, with 9 bases between the two ends. Looked up from germline, CDR1 is KGHSH and CDR2 is LQKENI. Concerning this clone: As yet, its antigen is unknown.

In alopecia areata patients, both lesional scalp punch biopsies and peripheral blood were collected. J is TRBJ2-5 and V is TRBV18, with D perhaps matching TRBD1 (6 bases). The sequenced sample was NKG2D-high CD8+ T cells sorted from blood. The TCR was taken from a human donor with alopecia areata. The CDR3 loop is CASSPWGQETQYF. The CDR3 bases are TGTGCCAGCTCACCATGGGGGCAGGAGACCCAGTACTTC.